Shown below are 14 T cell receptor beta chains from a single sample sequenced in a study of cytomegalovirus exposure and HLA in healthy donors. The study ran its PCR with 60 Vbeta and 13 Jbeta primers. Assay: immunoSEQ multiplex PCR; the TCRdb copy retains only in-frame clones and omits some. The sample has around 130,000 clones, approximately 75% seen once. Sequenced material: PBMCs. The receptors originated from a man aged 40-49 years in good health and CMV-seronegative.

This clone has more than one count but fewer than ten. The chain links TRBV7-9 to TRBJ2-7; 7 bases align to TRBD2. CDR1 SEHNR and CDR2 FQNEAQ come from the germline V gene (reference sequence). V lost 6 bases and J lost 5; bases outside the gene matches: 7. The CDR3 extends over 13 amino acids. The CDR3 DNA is TGTGCCAGCAGTCCCCCAGGGAGGGACGAGCAGTACTTC. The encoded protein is CASSPPGRDEQYF.

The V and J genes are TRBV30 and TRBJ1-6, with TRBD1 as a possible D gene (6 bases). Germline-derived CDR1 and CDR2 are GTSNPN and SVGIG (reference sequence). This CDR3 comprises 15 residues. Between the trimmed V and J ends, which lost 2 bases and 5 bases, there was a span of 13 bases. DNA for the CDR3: TGTGCCTGGAGTATCCGGACAGCTAATAATTCACCCCTCCACTTT. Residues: CAWSIRTANNSPLHF.

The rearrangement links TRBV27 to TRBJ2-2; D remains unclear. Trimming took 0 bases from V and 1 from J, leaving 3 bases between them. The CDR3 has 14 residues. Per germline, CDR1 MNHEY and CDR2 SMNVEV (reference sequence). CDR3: CASSLSRNTGELFF. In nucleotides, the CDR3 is TGTGCCAGCAGTTTATCGCGGAACACCGGGGAGCTGTTTTTT.

CDR3 sequence reads: CASTPTPAGANTGELFF. In DNA form, the CDR3 reads TGTGCCAGCACCCCCACCCCAGCGGGAGCAAACACCGGGGAGCTGTTTTTT. This sequence joins TRBV5-4 and TRBJ2-2; the match to TRBD2 covers 8 bases. Unmatched junction bases numbered 12, after V lost 6 bases and J lost 2 bases. This CDR3 contains 17 residues. Germline CDR1 reads SGHNT; CDR2 reads YYREEE (reference sequence).

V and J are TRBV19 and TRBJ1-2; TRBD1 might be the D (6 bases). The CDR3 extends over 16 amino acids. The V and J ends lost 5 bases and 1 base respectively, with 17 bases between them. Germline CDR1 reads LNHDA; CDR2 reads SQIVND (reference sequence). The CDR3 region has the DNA TGTGCCAGTAGTCGCACCGGGGGGCAAGTTAACTATGGCTACACCTTC. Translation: CASSRTGGQVNYGYTF.

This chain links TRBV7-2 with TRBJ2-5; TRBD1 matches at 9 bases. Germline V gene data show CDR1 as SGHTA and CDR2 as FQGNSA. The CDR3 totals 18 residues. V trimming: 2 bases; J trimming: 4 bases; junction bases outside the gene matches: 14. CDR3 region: CASSLNPTGGAGGETQYF. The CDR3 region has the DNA TGTGCCAGCAGCTTAAACCCAACAGGGGGCGCAGGTGGAGAGACCCAGTACTTC.

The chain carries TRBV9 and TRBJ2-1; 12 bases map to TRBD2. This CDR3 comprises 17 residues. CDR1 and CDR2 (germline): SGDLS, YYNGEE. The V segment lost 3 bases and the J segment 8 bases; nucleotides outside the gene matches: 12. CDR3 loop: CASSGGGTSGRGDEQFF. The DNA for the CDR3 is TGTGCCAGCAGCGGAGGTGGGACTAGCGGGCGAGGAGATGAGCAGTTCTTC.

For the CDR3, the DNA is TGTGCCAGCTCACCCCAGGACAGCTCCTACGAGCAGTACTTC. Amino acids: CASSPQDSSYEQYF. This chain joins TRBV18 and TRBJ2-7; a weak D match, TRBD1 (6 bases). Germline values: CDR1 KGHSH, CDR2 LQKENI. V lost 3 bases and J 0 bases, leaving 9 bases between the germline ends. The CDR3 runs to 14 residues.

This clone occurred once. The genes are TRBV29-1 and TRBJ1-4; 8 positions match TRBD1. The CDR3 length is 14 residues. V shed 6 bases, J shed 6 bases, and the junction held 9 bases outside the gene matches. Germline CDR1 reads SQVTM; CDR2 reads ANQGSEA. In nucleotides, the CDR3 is TGCAGCGTGGCCGCAGGGGGCGAGTATGAAAAACTGTTTTTT. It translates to CSVAAGGEYEKLFF.

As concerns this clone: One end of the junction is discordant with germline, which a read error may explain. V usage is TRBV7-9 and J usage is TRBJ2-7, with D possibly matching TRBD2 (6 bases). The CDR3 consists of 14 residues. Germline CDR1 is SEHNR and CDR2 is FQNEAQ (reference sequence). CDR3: CSSSSGTGLYEQYF. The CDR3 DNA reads TGTTCCAGCAGCTCCGGGACTGGCCTATACGAGCAGTACTTC.

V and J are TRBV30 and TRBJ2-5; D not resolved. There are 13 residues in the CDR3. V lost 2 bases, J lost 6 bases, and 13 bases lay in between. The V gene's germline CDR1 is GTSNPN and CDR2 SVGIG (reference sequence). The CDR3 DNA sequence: TGTGCCTGGAGTTCCCCGTCTAGGCAGACCCAGTACTTC. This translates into CAWSSPSRQTQYF.

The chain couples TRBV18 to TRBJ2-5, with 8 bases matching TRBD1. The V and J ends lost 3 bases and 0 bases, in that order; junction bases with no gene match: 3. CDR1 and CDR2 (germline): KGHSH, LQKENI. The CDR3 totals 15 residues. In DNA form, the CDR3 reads TGTGCCAGCTCACCTTGGACAGGGAACCAAGAGACCCAGTACTTC. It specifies CASSPWTGNQETQYF.

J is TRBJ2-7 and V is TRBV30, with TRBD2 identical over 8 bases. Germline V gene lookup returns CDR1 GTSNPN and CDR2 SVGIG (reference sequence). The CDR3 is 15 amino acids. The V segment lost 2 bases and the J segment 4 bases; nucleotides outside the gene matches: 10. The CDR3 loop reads CAWSSHGTSSYEQYF. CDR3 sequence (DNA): TGTGCCTGGAGTTCCCACGGGACTAGTTCGTACGAGCAGTACTTC.

CDR3 nucleotides: TGTGCCAGCAGCTCCGAAAGGTGGGGGCTTAGCAATCAGCCCCAGCATTTT. Amino acid sequence: CASSSERWGLSNQPQHF. V and J are TRBV7-8 and TRBJ1-5; TRBD1 might be the D (6 bases). The V gene lost 4 bases and the J gene lost 0 bases, with 16 bases spanning the gap. There are 17 residues in the CDR3. The germline V gene encodes CDR1 SGHVS and CDR2 FQNEAQ. The full variable domain, its missing parts supplied by reference TRBV7-8 and TRBJ1-5, is GAGVSQSPRYKVAKRGQDVALRCDPISGHVSLFWYQQALGQGPEFLTYFQNEAQLDKSGLPSDRFFAERPEGSVSTLKIQRTQQEDSAVYLCASSSERWGLSNQPQHFGDGTRLSIL.